This passage covers 27 T cell receptor beta chains from one sample sequenced in a study of CD8+ T cells in alopecia areata. RNA was isolated and reverse transcribed to cDNA, the sequencing template. Data came from immunoSEQ multiplex PCR; TCRdb stores just in-frame clones and leaves some out. The sample carries about 270,000 clones, around 64% recorded once. Treatment specified: oral pan-JAK inhibitor, 5-10 mg twice daily. The sequencing used CD4+ T cells sorted from blood, collected at week 52, from a patient treated with tofacitinib. Every receptor here comes from a human donor with alopecia areata.

This clone turned up a few times. Other DNA sequences in the same sample also yield this CDR3. The chain links TRBV5-4 to TRBJ1-5, with TRBD1 as a possible D gene (5 bases). The ends were cut back, 3 bases at V and 4 bases at J, with 8 bases in the middle. The CDR3 is made up of 13 amino acids. Germline loops: CDR1 SGHNT, CDR2 YYREEE (reference sequence). CDR3 amino acids: CASSSGGNQPQHF. In nucleotides, the CDR3 is TGTGCCAGCAGCTCTGGGGGGAATCAGCCCCAGCATTTT.

The count of this clone is one. CDR3 nucleotide sequence: TGTGCCAGCAGCTCGACAGGGAAGAACACTGAAGCTTTCTTT. It encodes CASSSTGKNTEAFF. This chain links TRBV7-3 with TRBJ1-1; 7 nucleotides align to TRBD1. The junction had 3 bases not matched to a gene; V was cut back by 4 bases and J by 1 base. Germline CDR1 is SGHTA and CDR2 is FQGTGA. The CDR3 extends over 14 amino acids.

This clone appeared once. The gene calls are TRBV5-1 and TRBJ2-3; D is perhaps TRBD1 (5 bases). Germline V CDR1 and CDR2: SGHRS, YFSETQ. V was clipped by 0 bases and J by 4 bases, with 6 bases between them. CDR3 size: 13 residues. The DNA of the CDR3 is TGCGCCAGCAGCTTGGGCAGGGCAGATACGCAGTATTTT. Its translation is CASSLGRADTQYF.

The V and J genes are TRBV12-5 and TRBJ1-3; D unclear. Germline V CDR1 and CDR2: LGHNT, FRNRAP. This CDR3 contains 15 residues. Trimming took off 1 base at V and 3 bases at J, with 10 bases between the two ends. CDR3 sequence (DNA): TGTGCTAGTGGTTTGGCCAGGCCCGGTGGAAACACCATATATTTT. This translates into CASGLARPGGNTIYF.

V usage is TRBV2 and J usage is TRBJ1-5; the D gene is possibly TRBD1 (5 bases). Trimming removed 8 bases from V and 2 bases from J, with 10 bases in between. Germline V gene sequence: CDR1 SNHLY, CDR2 FYNNEI. The CDR3 covers 13 residues. The CDR3 protein is CASQGFGNQPQHF. CDR3 bases: TGTGCCAGCCAGGGATTCGGCAATCAGCCCCAGCATTTT.

The chain carries TRBV30 and TRBJ1-5, with no clear D. The CDR3 is made up of 15 amino acids. The germline gives CDR1 GTSNPN, CDR2 SVGIG (reference sequence). Trimming removed 0 bases at V and 0 bases at J, with 9 bases between. CDR3 bases: TGTGCCTGGAGTGTACGGGCCGATAGCAATCAGCCCCAGCATTTT. Translation gives CAWSVRADSNQPQHF.

The genes are TRBV5-1 and TRBJ1-2, with 9 bases that match TRBD1. Germline CDR1 SGHRS, CDR2 YFSETQ. The CDR3 extends over 15 amino acids. With V trimmed by 1 base and J by 2 bases, 3 bases remained unmatched. The CDR3 loop is CASSLQTGGNYGYTF. The CDR3 nucleotides are TGCGCCAGCAGCTTGCAAACAGGGGGCAACTATGGCTACACCTTC.

V and J are TRBV2 and TRBJ1-5, with D unclear. CDR3 length: 16 residues. Germline CDR1 reads SNHLY; CDR2 reads FYNNEI. Trimming left V 3 bases short and J 0 bases short, with 12 bases between. DNA of the CDR3: TGTGCCAGCAGTGAGAACGTACTGCATAGCAATCAGCCCCAGCATTTT. This gives the protein CASSENVLHSNQPQHF.

The CDR3 nucleotides are TGTGCCAGCAGTTACAACAGGGGGCCTTCAGGAGATACGCAGTATTTT. Translated: CASSYNRGPSGDTQYF. V is TRBV6-5 and J is TRBJ2-3; 9 bases agree with TRBD1. From germline, CDR1 is MNHEY and CDR2 SVGAGI. J was trimmed by 5 bases and V by 2 bases; bases with no gene match: 8. The CDR3 is 16 amino acids.

This clone was seen a few times. This sequence joins TRBV6-5 and TRBJ2-1; 7 bases agree with TRBD2. CDR1 MNHEY and CDR2 SVGAGI come from the germline V gene. The CDR3 extends over 14 amino acids. The trim removed 6 bases at V and 3 bases at J, leaving 5 bases unmatched. CDR3 DNA: TGTGCCAGCAGAACCGGGACTATCTACAATGAGCAGTTCTTC. Translating it yields CASRTGTIYNEQFF.

The chain uses TRBV14 and TRBJ1-1, with D hard to call. The V gene's germline CDR1 is SGHDN and CDR2 FVKESK. Deletions cut 4 bases from V and 0 bases from J, with 9 bases between. This CDR3 comprises 14 residues. In nucleotides, the CDR3 is TGTGCCAGCAGCCTTCGGGCCGTGAACACTGAAGCTTTCTTT. Amino acids: CASSLRAVNTEAFF. Using reference TRBV14 and TRBJ1-1 for the parts outside the CDR3, the full variable domain is EAGVTQFPSHSVIEKGQTVTLRCDPISGHDNLYWYRRVMGKEIKFLLHFVKESKQDESGMPNNRFLAERTGGTYSTLKVQPAELEDSGVYFCASSLRAVNTEAFFGQGTRLTVV.

Here the CDR3 reads CASSLVQTYEQYF. The CDR3 DNA follows: TGTGCCAGCAGCTTAGTACAGACCTACGAGCAGTACTTC. The chain carries TRBV7-2 and TRBJ2-7; D not certain. Trimming pared 1 base from V and 2 bases from J, leaving 6 bases between. Germline lookup yields CDR1 SGHTA and CDR2 FQGNSA. The CDR3 has 13 amino acids.

The J gene is TRBJ2-7, the V gene TRBV15; no definite D call. The germline V gene encodes CDR1 LNHNV and CDR2 YYDKDF (reference sequence). V shed 0 bases and J shed 3 bases, with 9 bases lying between them. The length of the CDR3 is 14 residues. This CDR3 reads CATSRDLQNYEQYF. The CDR3 DNA reads as TGTGCCACCAGCAGAGATCTACAAAACTACGAGCAGTACTTC.

V gene TRBV15 combines with J gene TRBJ1-1, with D maybe TRBD1 (5 bases). This CDR3 spans 15 amino acids. The germline gives CDR1 LNHNV, CDR2 YYDKDF (reference sequence). V lost 0 bases to trimming and J lost 8 bases, with 16 bases between them. CDR3: CATSRDRALGGEAFF. The CDR3 DNA is TGTGCCACCAGCAGAGACAGGGCCCTTGGTGGGGAAGCTTTCTTT. Full variable domain (missing parts from reference TRBV15 and TRBJ1-1): DAMVIQNPRYQVTQFGKPVTLSCSQTLNHNVMYWYQQKSSQAPKLLFHYYDKDFNNEADTPDNFQSRRPNTSFCFLDIRSPGLGDTAMYLCATSRDRALGGEAFFGQGTRLTVV.

The chain links TRBV9 to TRBJ2-3; TRBD2 matches at 7 bases. Germline V CDR1 and CDR2: SGDLS, YYNGEE. This CDR3 spans 11 amino acids. Losses at the gene ends were 4 bases for V and 8 bases for J; bases not matched to a gene: 1. CDR3 loop: CASSPGGTQYF. For the CDR3, the DNA is TGTGCCAGCAGCCCGGGGGGTACGCAGTATTTT.

V and J are TRBV7-3 and TRBJ2-3; D is possibly TRBD1 (6 bases). The ends were cut back, 5 bases at V and 3 bases at J, with 18 bases in the middle. Germline V gene sequence: CDR1 SGHTA, CDR2 FQGTGA. CDR3 size: 16 residues. The CDR3 loop reads CASSPGVGAGTDTQYF. The DNA for the CDR3 is TGTGCCAGCAGCCCAGGGGTGGGGGCTGGGACAGATACGCAGTATTTT.

CDR3 nucleotides: TGTGCCAGCAGTCAGGGGACCCCTAGCACAGATACGCAGTATTTT. Its protein is CASSQGTPSTDTQYF. V usage is TRBV6-5 and J usage is TRBJ2-3; weak D call: TRBD1 (6 bases). From germline, CDR1 is MNHEY and CDR2 SVGAGI. There are 15 residues in the CDR3. The germline V and J ends were trimmed by 5 bases and 0 bases, with 12 bases remaining between them.

This clone was counted only a few times. This chain links TRBV29-1 with TRBJ2-3, with TRBD2 matching 10 bases. The CDR3 totals 16 residues. Germline V gene data show CDR1 as SQVTM and CDR2 as ANQGSEA. Trimming took 4 bases from V and 6 from J; bases not matched to a gene: 13. The CDR3 is CSVVPRVAGGSDTQYF. CDR3 DNA: TGCAGCGTTGTCCCGCGGGTAGCGGGGGGCTCGGATACGCAGTATTTT.

The chain has TRBV11-1 and TRBJ2-1; tentatively, D is TRBD1 (5 bases). In germline, CDR1 is SGHAT, CDR2 FQDESV (reference sequence). Trimming removed 10 bases at V and 0 bases at J, with 10 bases between. The CDR3 sequence is 13 residues long. The CDR3 here is CAIGHPSYNEQFF. The CDR3, as DNA: TGTGCCATTGGACACCCCTCCTACAATGAGCAGTTCTTC.

The chain couples TRBV2 to TRBJ1-1; the D is unclear. The germline V gene has CDR1 SNHLY and CDR2 FYNNEI. The CDR3 is 13 residues long. V lost 1 base and J lost 0, with 3 bases in between. The CDR3 sequence: CASSEGVNTEAFF. For the CDR3, the DNA is TGTGCCAGCAGTGAAGGGGTGAACACTGAAGCTTTCTTT.

The chain employs TRBV4-1 and TRBJ2-1; tentative D call: TRBD2 (7 bases). Trimming removed 4 bases at V and 9 bases at J, with 19 bases between. Germline assignment: CDR1 MGHRA and CDR2 YSYEKL. The CDR3 length is 15 residues. CDR3 nucleotide sequence: TGCGCCAGCAGCCCCATCCTAAGGGGGAGGGGTGAGCAGTTCTTC. As protein: CASSPILRGRGEQFF.

The chain carries TRBV5-1 and TRBJ1-2; D gene uncertain. CDR1 SGHRS and CDR2 YFSETQ come from the germline V gene. The CDR3 runs 13 residues. Trimming took 4 bases from V and 8 from J, leaving 15 bases between them. This CDR3 is CASSPDGDMGYTF. The CDR3, as DNA: TGCGCCAGCAGCCCTGACGGCGATATGGGCTACACCTTC.

A few counts support this clone. This chain uses TRBV30 with TRBJ2-3; a possible D gene is TRBD2 (5 bases). Germline CDR1 is GTSNPN and CDR2 is SVGIG (reference sequence). V was clipped by 4 bases and J by 0 bases, with 11 bases between them. There are 14 residues in the CDR3. CDR3 region: CAWKPGTSTDTQYF. As DNA, the CDR3 is TGTGCCTGGAAACCGGGAACTAGCACAGATACGCAGTATTTT.

The chain has TRBV7-9 and TRBJ2-3; D is undetermined. The germline gives CDR1 SEHNR, CDR2 FQNEAQ (reference sequence). Trimming pared 5 bases from V and 9 bases from J, leaving 6 bases between. There are 10 residues in the CDR3. The CDR3 is CASSEGTQYF. CDR3 DNA sequence: TGTGCCAGCAGCGAAGGCACGCAGTATTTT.

The chain couples TRBV5-1 to TRBJ2-1, with 9 nucleotides matching TRBD1. This CDR3 is 14 amino acids long. Germline V gene sequence: CDR1 SGHRS, CDR2 YFSETQ. With V trimmed by 2 bases and J by 6 bases, 3 bases remained unmatched. The CDR3 sequence: CASSFGTGPNEQFF. CDR3 nucleotides: TGCGCCAGCAGCTTTGGGACAGGGCCCAATGAGCAGTTCTTC.

This clone occurred once. The rearrangement uses TRBV10-2 and TRBJ2-5; perhaps TRBD2 as D (6 bases). The V gene's germline CDR1 is WSHSY and CDR2 SAAADI. The CDR3 has 13 residues. Trimming stripped 5 bases from V and 5 bases from J, with 12 bases between. CDR3 sequence (DNA): TGCGCCAGCAGTTCTGACGGAGGGGAGACCCAGTACTTC. Translating gives CASSSDGGETQYF.

The V call is TRBV7-9, the J call TRBJ2-5; possible D gene TRBD1, 6 bases. This CDR3 contains 14 residues. Trimming cost V 5 bases and J 1 base, with 11 bases left between them. Germline-derived CDR1 and CDR2 are SEHNR and FQNEAQ (reference sequence). For the CDR3, the DNA is TGTGCCAGCAGCATGCGGACAGCCCAAGAGACCCAGTACTTC. The encoded protein is CASSMRTAQETQYF.